Listed below are T cell receptor beta chains from one sample, sequenced in a study of blood T cells in healthy people across ages. TCRdb ran MiXCR on the 5' RACE reads and lists one entry per CDR3 protein. The sample carries about 830,000 distinct CDR3 sequences, around 62% recorded once. The sample taken for sequencing was blood. The receptors originated from a young man in good health. Each CDR3 is given with its conserved first and last residue. Each record gives: clone size, V gene, J gene, D gene, CDR3 protein, CDR3 DNA. A D gene is named only where the DNA matches it firmly. Size is omitted from some rows. Given values are once, few, many or a class for expanded clones.

clone_size: .
v_call: TRBV28
j_call: TRBJ2-3
d_call: .
cdr3_aa: CASSRRGPGAPDTQYF
cdr3_nt: TGTGCCAGCAGTCGCCGAGGACCCGGGGCCCCAGATACGCAGTATTTT

clone_size: few
v_call: TRBV6-4
j_call: TRBJ2-1
d_call: .
cdr3_aa: CASSKGLSALDEQFF
cdr3_nt: TGTGCCAGCAGTAAGGGGCTCTCCGCTTTGGATGAGCAGTTCTTC

clone_size: once
v_call: TRBV29-1
j_call: TRBJ2-3
d_call: .
cdr3_aa: CSVAQGAHSTDTQYF
cdr3_nt: TGCAGCGTTGCCCAGGGAGCCCATAGCACAGATACGCAGTATTTT

clone_size: .
v_call: TRBV7-2
j_call: TRBJ2-6
d_call: .
cdr3_aa: CASSWAGRSGANVLTF
cdr3_nt: TGTGCCAGCAGCTGGGCGGGCCGCTCTGGGGCCAACGTCCTGACTTTC

clone_size: .
v_call: TRBV29-1
j_call: TRBJ2-5
d_call: .
cdr3_aa: CSVDSVGETQYF
cdr3_nt: TGCAGCGTCGACAGTGTGGGAGAGACCCAGTACTTC

clone_size: .
v_call: TRBV19
j_call: TRBJ1-5
d_call: .
cdr3_aa: CASSENGPNQPQHF
cdr3_nt: TGTGCCAGTAGTGAAAACGGGCCTAATCAGCCCCAGCATTTT

clone_size: .
v_call: TRBV7-3
j_call: TRBJ2-5
d_call: TRBD2
cdr3_aa: CASSLSSGGGETQYF
cdr3_nt: TGTGCCAGCAGCTTATCTAGCGGCGGGGGAGAGACCCAGTACTTC

clone_size: few
v_call: TRBV28
j_call: TRBJ2-7
d_call: TRBD2
cdr3_aa: CASSWDRGGYEQYF
cdr3_nt: TGTGCCAGCAGTTGGGACCGGGGGGGCTACGAGCAGTACTTC

clone_size: few
v_call: TRBV7-2
j_call: TRBJ2-7
d_call: TRBD1
cdr3_aa: CASSRDRATYEQYF
cdr3_nt: TGTGCCAGCAGCCGGGACAGGGCTACCTACGAGCAGTACTTC

clone_size: .
v_call: TRBV30
j_call: TRBJ2-4
d_call: .
cdr3_aa: CAWSRDGGLNIQYF
cdr3_nt: TGTGCCTGGAGCCGGGACGGGGGCTTAAACATTCAGTACTTC

clone_size: .
v_call: TRBV7-2
j_call: TRBJ2-5
d_call: TRBD1
cdr3_aa: CASSPRDRGRETQYF
cdr3_nt: TGTGCCAGCAGCCCCCGGGACAGGGGACGAGAGACCCAGTACTTC